This T cell receptor (beta chain) is drawn from a study of blood T cell repertoires in COVID-19. Study information: Spain, Italy and the United States supplied samples that represented acute and convalescent COVID-19. Nucleic acid was either cDNA or gDNA, and it came from T cells, B-cell-depleted T cells, or PBMCs.

Original processing notes: Nucleated cell number was recorded as an estimate derived from reference gene primer amplification. Repertoires were generated with immunoSEQ multiplex PCR, while TCRdb's copy carries only in-frame clones and drops some. V, J and clone size reflect that table, while D and trimming were determined from the DNA. Of about 440,000 clones in the sample, about 92% are singletons; the top ten hold about 0.63%. Cohort allocation depended upon clinical history that participants reported. The CDR3 runs 20 residues. The V gene's germline CDR1 is KGHDR and CDR2 SFDVKD. The V segment lost 4 bases and the J segment 8 bases; nucleotides outside the gene matches: 22.

The chain has TRBV24-1 and TRBJ1-4; 9 bases agree with TRBD1. Sequenced material: PBMCs or T cells enriched from blood (not recorded which). The TCR sequence derives from a man aged 18 to 29 who had recovered from COVID-19. The CDR3 nucleotides read TGTGCCACCAGTGAACCCACATACGTCCCGGGACAGGGAGTGCAAGAAAAACTGTTTTTT. This sequence encodes CATSEPTYVPGQGVQEKLFF.